A selection of T cell receptor beta chains follows, all from one sample in a study of shared clonotypes between healthy human individuals. Profiled with immunoSEQ multiplex PCR; TCRdb holds only in-frame clones, not every one. The sample shows 2 million to 2.5 million clones, 93% of them seen only once. Sample: naive CD4+ T cells from PBMCs. The receptors come from a man younger than 30 in good health. Some clones in this sample may be carry-over from other donors' samples. Both conserved end residues are part of each CDR3. A D gene is named only where the DNA matches it firmly. Rows give clone size only sometimes, using once, few, many, or a class for an expanded clone.

j_gene: TRBJ1-2
abundance: NA
len: 13
d_gene: NA
v_gene: TRBV18
CDR3aa: CASSPTVNYGYTF
CDR3nt: TGTGCCAGCTCGCCGACGGTGAACTATGGCTACACCTTC

j_gene: TRBJ2-3
abundance: NA
len: 15
d_gene: TRBD2
v_gene: TRBV23-1
CDR3aa: CASSPTSASTDTQYF
CDR3nt: TGCGCCAGCAGTCCAACTAGCGCTAGCACAGATACGCAGTATTTT

j_gene: TRBJ1-1
abundance: NA
len: 16
d_gene: NA
v_gene: TRBV19
CDR3aa: CASSIPGFSRDTEAFF
CDR3nt: TGTGCCAGTAGTATCCCTGGTTTCTCGCGCGACACTGAAGCTTTCTTT

j_gene: TRBJ1-5
abundance: NA
len: 14
d_gene: NA
v_gene: TRBV10-1
CDR3aa: CARDTVYSNQPQHF
CDR3nt: TGCGCCAGAGACACCGTATATAGCAATCAGCCCCAGCATTTT

j_gene: TRBJ2-5
abundance: NA
len: 13
d_gene: NA
v_gene: TRBV5-1
CDR3aa: CASSFGSGETQYF
CDR3nt: TGCGCCAGCAGCTTCGGGAGTGGGGAGACCCAGTACTTC

j_gene: TRBJ1-2
abundance: NA
len: 13
d_gene: TRBD1
v_gene: TRBV18
CDR3aa: CASSPTGEYGYTF
CDR3nt: TGTGCCAGCTCACCTACAGGGGAATATGGCTACACCTTC

j_gene: TRBJ2-7
abundance: NA
len: 15
d_gene: NA
v_gene: TRBV7-2
CDR3aa: CASSLVSGQSYEQYF
CDR3nt: TGTGCCAGCAGCTTAGTATCAGGGCAGTCCTACGAGCAGTACTTC

j_gene: TRBJ2-7
abundance: once
len: 15
d_gene: NA
v_gene: TRBV19
CDR3aa: CASSMRTQSSYEQYF
CDR3nt: TGTGCCAGTAGTATGAGGACTCAGAGCTCCTACGAGCAGTACTTC

j_gene: TRBJ1-1
abundance: NA
len: 16
d_gene: NA
v_gene: TRBV5-1
CDR3aa: CASSLAGGKAYTEAFF
CDR3nt: TGCGCCAGCAGCTTGGCGGGGGGGAAAGCCTACACTGAAGCTTTCTTT

j_gene: TRBJ2-2
abundance: NA
len: 15
d_gene: TRBD2
v_gene: TRBV7-2
CDR3aa: CASSLRTRLIRELFF
CDR3nt: TGTGCCAGCAGCCTGAGGACTAGACTAATCAGGGAGCTGTTTTTT

j_gene: TRBJ2-7
abundance: NA
len: 15
d_gene: NA
v_gene: TRBV7-9
CDR3aa: CASSLRLGTLNEQYF
CDR3nt: TGTGCCAGCAGCTTACGATTGGGGACACTTAACGAGCAGTACTTC

j_gene: TRBJ1-5
abundance: NA
len: 14
d_gene: NA
v_gene: TRBV6-1
CDR3aa: CASSEARGSQPQHF
CDR3nt: TGTGCCAGCAGTGAAGCGCGGGGTAGTCAGCCCCAGCATTTT

j_gene: TRBJ2-3
abundance: NA
len: 16
d_gene: NA
v_gene: TRBV7-9
CDR3aa: CASSLVSTGLTDTQYF
CDR3nt: TGTGCCAGCAGCTTAGTTTCTACAGGATTAACAGATACGCAGTATTTT

j_gene: TRBJ2-7
abundance: NA
len: 15
d_gene: TRBD1
v_gene: TRBV30
CDR3aa: CAWRVLGQGVYEQYF
CDR3nt: TGTGCCTGGAGGGTGTTGGGACAGGGCGTTTACGAGCAGTACTTC

j_gene: TRBJ2-7
abundance: NA
len: 15
d_gene: TRBD1
v_gene: TRBV10-3
CDR3aa: CATALGRDRGHEQYF
CDR3nt: TGTGCCACCGCCCTTGGCCGGGACAGGGGCCACGAGCAGTACTTC

j_gene: TRBJ2-7
abundance: NA
len: 14
d_gene: TRBD1
v_gene: TRBV5-8
CDR3aa: CASSPTGALYEQYF
CDR3nt: TGTGCCAGCAGCCCGACAGGGGCCCTCTACGAGCAGTACTTC

j_gene: TRBJ1-3
abundance: once
len: 16
d_gene: NA
v_gene: TRBV27
CDR3aa: CASSSLGLDSGNTIYF
CDR3nt: TGTGCCAGCAGTTCCCTGGGTTTAGACTCTGGAAACACCATATATTTT

j_gene: TRBJ2-3
abundance: NA
len: 16
d_gene: TRBD2
v_gene: TRBV5-4
CDR3aa: CASSTPGRGETDTQYF
CDR3nt: TGTGCCAGCAGCACCCCGGGCCGGGGGGAGACAGATACGCAGTATTTT

j_gene: TRBJ2-7
abundance: NA
len: 14
d_gene: NA
v_gene: TRBV28
CDR3aa: CASSFFDRRYEQYF
CDR3nt: TGTGCCAGCAGTTTCTTCGACAGGAGATACGAGCAGTACTTC

j_gene: TRBJ1-1
abundance: NA
len: 14
d_gene: NA
v_gene: TRBV28
CDR3aa: CASSLPTGLTEAFF
CDR3nt: TGTGCCAGCAGTTTGCCTACAGGGTTGACTGAAGCTTTCTTT

j_gene: TRBJ2-2
abundance: NA
len: 18
d_gene: TRBD2
v_gene: TRBV27
CDR3aa: CASSFRQREARVTGELFF
CDR3nt: TGTGCCAGCAGTTTTCGCCAGCGGGAGGCCCGGGTGACCGGGGAGCTGTTTTTT

j_gene: TRBJ2-1
abundance: NA
len: 15
d_gene: NA
v_gene: TRBV6-4
CDR3aa: CASRRTSSLYNEQFF
CDR3nt: TGTGCCAGCAGGCGGACTTCGTCGCTCTACAATGAGCAGTTCTTC

j_gene: TRBJ2-7
abundance: NA
len: 18
d_gene: NA
v_gene: TRBV6-4
CDR3aa: CASSGQKQPNLSSYEQYF
CDR3nt: TGTGCCAGCAGTGGCCAGAAACAGCCTAACCTGAGCTCCTACGAGCAGTACTTC

j_gene: TRBJ2-1
abundance: NA
len: 15
d_gene: TRBD1
v_gene: TRBV6-5
CDR3aa: CASSYDRGSYNEQFF
CDR3nt: TGTGCCAGCAGTTACGACAGGGGGTCCTACAATGAGCAGTTCTTC

j_gene: TRBJ2-7
abundance: NA
len: 14
d_gene: TRBD1
v_gene: TRBV6-5
CDR3aa: CASSRTGSSYEQYF
CDR3nt: TGTGCCAGCAGTCGGACAGGGAGCTCCTACGAGCAGTACTTC

j_gene: TRBJ2-2
abundance: NA
len: 13
d_gene: NA
v_gene: TRBV28
CDR3aa: CASSLGFTGELFF
CDR3nt: TGTGCCAGCAGTTTAGGCTTCACCGGGGAGCTGTTTTTT

j_gene: TRBJ2-3
abundance: NA
len: 15
d_gene: TRBD2
v_gene: TRBV28
CDR3aa: CASSFTAGGTDTQYF
CDR3nt: TGTGCCAGCAGTTTTACAGCGGGAGGCACAGATACGCAGTATTTT

j_gene: TRBJ2-7
abundance: NA
len: 14
d_gene: NA
v_gene: TRBV27
CDR3aa: CASSATGPFYEQYF
CDR3nt: TGTGCCAGCAGCGCCACCGGGCCGTTCTACGAGCAGTACTTC

j_gene: TRBJ1-2
abundance: NA
len: 13
d_gene: NA
v_gene: TRBV7-2
CDR3aa: CASSPDRYYGYTF
CDR3nt: TGTGCCAGCAGCCCCGACAGGTACTATGGCTACACCTTC

j_gene: TRBJ2-6
abundance: NA
len: 17
d_gene: TRBD1
v_gene: TRBV5-1
CDR3aa: CASSYQTGGFGANVLTF
CDR3nt: TGCGCCAGCAGCTACCAGACAGGGGGCTTTGGGGCCAACGTCCTGACTTTC

j_gene: TRBJ2-5
abundance: NA
len: 15
d_gene: NA
v_gene: TRBV5-1
CDR3aa: CASSLQGLARETQYF
CDR3nt: TGCGCCAGCAGCTTGCAGGGATTAGCTCGGGAGACCCAGTACTTC

j_gene: TRBJ2-5
abundance: NA
len: 17
d_gene: TRBD2
v_gene: TRBV2
CDR3aa: CASSGPLAGGPQETQYF
CDR3nt: TGTGCCAGCAGTGGTCCACTAGCGGGAGGGCCCCAAGAGACCCAGTACTTC

j_gene: TRBJ1-1
abundance: NA
len: 13
d_gene: NA
v_gene: TRBV7-9
CDR3aa: CASSSQPGAEAFF
CDR3nt: TGTGCCAGCAGCTCCCAACCCGGCGCTGAAGCTTTCTTT

j_gene: TRBJ2-7
abundance: NA
len: 14
d_gene: NA
v_gene: TRBV7-3
CDR3aa: CASSPGQFSYEQYF
CDR3nt: TGTGCCAGCAGCCCCGGACAGTTCTCCTACGAGCAGTACTTC

j_gene: TRBJ2-7
abundance: NA
len: 10
d_gene: NA
v_gene: TRBV20-1
CDR3aa: CSTTRNEQYF
CDR3nt: TGCAGTACCACGAGGAACGAGCAGTACTTC

j_gene: TRBJ2-2
abundance: NA
len: 15
d_gene: TRBD2
v_gene: TRBV5-1
CDR3aa: CASRLLAVFTGELFF
CDR3nt: TGCGCCAGCAGGCTCCTAGCGGTGTTCACCGGGGAGCTGTTTTTT

j_gene: TRBJ2-6
abundance: NA
len: 16
d_gene: NA
v_gene: TRBV5-1
CDR3aa: CASSPDIPSGANVLTF
CDR3nt: TGCGCCAGCAGCCCTGACATACCCTCTGGGGCCAACGTCCTGACTTTC

j_gene: TRBJ2-7
abundance: NA
len: 12
d_gene: NA
v_gene: TRBV19
CDR3aa: CATTDTGYEQYF
CDR3nt: TGTGCCACTACGGATACAGGCTACGAGCAGTACTTC

j_gene: TRBJ2-5
abundance: NA
len: 18
d_gene: TRBD2
v_gene: TRBV11-2
CDR3aa: CASSLGGGPSGTQETQYF
CDR3nt: TGTGCCAGCAGCTTAGGGGGTGGGCCTAGCGGGACCCAAGAGACCCAGTACTTC

j_gene: TRBJ2-1
abundance: NA
len: 15
d_gene: NA
v_gene: TRBV7-9
CDR3aa: CASSPQASANNEQFF
CDR3nt: TGTGCCAGCAGCCCACAGGCTAGCGCTAACAATGAGCAGTTCTTC

j_gene: TRBJ2-1
abundance: NA
len: 16
d_gene: NA
v_gene: TRBV6-5
CDR3aa: CASSYFAVSSYNEQFF
CDR3nt: TGTGCCAGCAGTTACTTTGCGGTGAGCTCCTACAATGAGCAGTTCTTC

j_gene: TRBJ2-1
abundance: NA
len: 15
d_gene: NA
v_gene: TRBV27
CDR3aa: CASNDRVAAYNEQFF
CDR3nt: TGTGCCAGCAATGACAGGGTAGCGGCCTACAATGAGCAGTTCTTC

j_gene: TRBJ2-7
abundance: NA
len: 13
d_gene: TRBD1
v_gene: TRBV7-8
CDR3aa: CASSRDRGHEQYF
CDR3nt: TGTGCCAGCAGCAGGGACAGGGGTCACGAGCAGTACTTC

j_gene: TRBJ1-2
abundance: NA
len: 12
d_gene: NA
v_gene: TRBV5-4
CDR3aa: CASRETEYGYTF
CDR3nt: TGTGCCAGCAGGGAGACAGAATATGGCTACACCTTC

j_gene: TRBJ2-7
abundance: NA
len: 11
d_gene: NA
v_gene: TRBV7-3
CDR3aa: CASSPQAEQYF
CDR3nt: TGTGCCAGCAGCCCCCAGGCCGAGCAGTACTTC

j_gene: TRBJ2-1
abundance: NA
len: 15
d_gene: NA
v_gene: TRBV19
CDR3aa: CASSLRLSVWNEQFF
CDR3nt: TGTGCCAGTTCTCTTCGACTCTCTGTGTGGAATGAGCAGTTCTTC

j_gene: TRBJ2-7
abundance: NA
len: 16
d_gene: TRBD1
v_gene: TRBV5-4
CDR3aa: CASSLPPGQGDYEQYF
CDR3nt: TGTGCCAGCAGCCTCCCCCCGGGACAGGGGGACTACGAGCAGTACTTC

j_gene: TRBJ2-5
abundance: NA
len: 14
d_gene: NA
v_gene: TRBV7-3
CDR3aa: CASSVGYVGETQYF
CDR3nt: TGTGCCAGCAGTGTAGGGTATGTAGGGGAGACCCAGTACTTC

j_gene: TRBJ1-1
abundance: NA
len: 13
d_gene: NA
v_gene: TRBV5-1
CDR3aa: CASSLQAGTEAFF
CDR3nt: TGCGCCAGCAGCTTGCAAGCGGGAACTGAAGCTTTCTTT